This T cell receptor (beta chain) is drawn from a study of T cells after yellow fever vaccination. Study-wide points: Reappearance after the booster was observed for most primary-vaccination clones (roughly 95% CD4, approximately 90% CD8). Contaminating bulk clonotypes could be abundant in FACS-sorted repertoires.

The study made its TCR cDNA through 5'RACE template switching. That step introduced a universal primer site along with UMIs. TCRdb re-called the 5' RACE reads with MiXCR, one entry per CDR3 protein. This table holds some 300,000 distinct CDR3 sequences, approximately 10% found once. As regards this clonotype: Antigen specificity is unknown.

This TCR came from a young man who received the YFV17D yellow fever vaccine. This material consisted of CD4+ T cells sorted from PBMCs, taken 5 days after the yellow fever booster vaccination.

This chain's CDR3 is CASSLTLAGENTGELFF. The CDR3 DNA follows: TGTGCCAGCAGCTTAACACTAGCGGGGGAGAACACCGGGGAGCTGTTTTTT. The gene calls are TRBV7-3 and TRBJ2-2, with TRBD2 identical over 11 bases. After removal of 0 bases from V and 1 base from J, the junction contained 1 base not matched to a gene. The V gene's germline CDR1 is SGHTA and CDR2 FQGTGA. This CDR3 is built from 17 residues.